One and the same sample provided the 9 T cell receptor beta chains below, sequenced in a study of cytomegalovirus exposure and HLA in healthy donors. The repertoire was sequenced with immunoSEQ multiplex PCR; TCRdb's copy has only in-frame clones and lacks some. The sample yields fewer than 150,000 clones, more than 70% seen once. The sequenced sample consisted of PBMCs. Receptors were obtained from a man under 40 in good health and CMV-seronegative.

The chain couples TRBV27 to TRBJ2-7; D possibly corresponds to TRBD2 (6 bases). Trimming left V 1 base short and J 2 bases short, with 6 bases between. Germline loops: CDR1 MNHEY, CDR2 SMNVEV (reference sequence). This CDR3 contains 13 residues. CDR3 protein: CASSLWGAYEQYF. CDR3 nucleotides: TGTGCCAGCAGTTTATGGGGGGCCTACGAGCAGTACTTC.

This rearrangement joins TRBV7-3 to TRBJ2-1, with unresolved D. V lost 2 bases and J lost 7, with 6 bases in between. Per germline, CDR1 SGHTA and CDR2 FQGTGA. This CDR3 contains 12 residues. The CDR3 DNA reads TGTGCCAGCAGCTTATCCCAGAATGAGCAGTTCTTC. This gives the protein CASSLSQNEQFF.

This chain joins TRBV6-5 and TRBJ1-2, with 8 bases aligning to TRBD1. Trimming removed 5 bases from V and 4 bases from J; junction bases left unmatched: 6. This CDR3 contains 14 residues. Germline lookup yields CDR1 MNHEY and CDR2 SVGAGI. The CDR3 DNA reads as TGTGCCAGCAGTACCGGGGACAGGTCCTATGGCTACACCTTC. It specifies CASSTGDRSYGYTF.

This clone was recorded only once. The chain has TRBV4-3 and TRBJ2-5; possibly TRBD2 for D (5 bases). The germline gives CDR1 LGHNA, CDR2 YSLEER. Trimming removed 4 bases at V and 5 bases at J, with 14 bases between. The CDR3 spans 14 residues. The CDR3 loop is CASSPTRRGETQYF. In DNA form, the CDR3 reads TGCGCCAGCAGCCCCACGAGGAGAGGGGAGACCCAGTACTTC.

This rearrangement joins TRBV10-1 to TRBJ2-1, with TRBD2 matching 8 bases. Trimming cost V 3 bases and J 2 bases; bases outside gene matches: 3. This CDR3 region has 15 residues. Germline loops: CDR1 WNHNN, CDR2 SYGVQD (reference sequence). CDR3 in amino acids: CASSDQRETYNEQFF. CDR3 DNA: TGCGCCAGCAGTGACCAGCGGGAGACCTACAATGAGCAGTTCTTC.

The genes are TRBV11-2 and TRBJ1-1; tentative D call: TRBD1 (6 bases). Germline V gene sequence: CDR1 SGHAT, CDR2 FQNNGV. Trimming cost V 3 bases and J 2 bases, with 16 bases left between them. This CDR3 comprises 16 residues. The CDR3 DNA is TGTGCCAGCAGCTTCTGGGGGCGATCATCTAACACTGAAGCTTTCTTT. It codes for CASSFWGRSSNTEAFF.

The chain recombines TRBV9 with TRBJ1-4; D perhaps matches TRBD1 (5 bases). The CDR3 extends over 16 amino acids. V shed 4 bases and J shed 6 bases, with 19 bases lying between them. Looked up from germline, CDR1 is SGDLS and CDR2 is YYNGEE. Written as DNA, the CDR3 is TGTGCCAGCAGCCCCAGGAGGGGCCAACGTGATGAAAAACTGTTTTTT. This sequence encodes CASSPRRGQRDEKLFF.

The gene calls are TRBV5-1 and TRBJ2-1, with TRBD2 matching 7 bases. V was pared by 4 bases and J by 0 bases, with 4 bases of the junction left unmatched. The V gene's germline CDR1 is SGHRS and CDR2 YFSETQ. CDR3 length equals 15 residues. The CDR3 protein is CASSRDYPSYNEQFF. The CDR3 coding sequence is TGCGCCAGCAGCCGGGACTACCCCTCCTACAATGAGCAGTTCTTC.

CDR3 coding DNA: TGCCCAAGCGGGGTAGACGAGCAGTACTTC. Residues: CPSGVDEQYF. V is TRBV29-1 and J is TRBJ2-7, with TRBD2 identical over 7 bases. Germline CDR1 SQVTM, CDR2 ANQGSEA. This CDR3 is built from 10 residues.